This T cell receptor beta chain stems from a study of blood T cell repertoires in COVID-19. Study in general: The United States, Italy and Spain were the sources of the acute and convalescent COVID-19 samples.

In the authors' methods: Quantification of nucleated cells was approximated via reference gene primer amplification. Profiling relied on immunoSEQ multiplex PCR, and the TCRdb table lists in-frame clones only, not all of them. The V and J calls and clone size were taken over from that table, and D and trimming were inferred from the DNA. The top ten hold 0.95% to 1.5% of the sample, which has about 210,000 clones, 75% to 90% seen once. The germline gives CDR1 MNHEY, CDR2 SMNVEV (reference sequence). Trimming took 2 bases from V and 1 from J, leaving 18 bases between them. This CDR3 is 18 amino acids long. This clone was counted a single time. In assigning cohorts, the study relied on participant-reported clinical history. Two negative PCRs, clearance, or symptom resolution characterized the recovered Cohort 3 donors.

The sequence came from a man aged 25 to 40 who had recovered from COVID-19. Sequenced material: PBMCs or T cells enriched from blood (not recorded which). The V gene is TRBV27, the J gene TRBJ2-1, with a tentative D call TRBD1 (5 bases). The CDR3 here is CASSLEMNRFRSYNEQFF. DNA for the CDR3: TGTGCCAGCAGTTTAGAGATGAACAGGTTTAGGTCCTACAATGAGCAGTTCTTC.